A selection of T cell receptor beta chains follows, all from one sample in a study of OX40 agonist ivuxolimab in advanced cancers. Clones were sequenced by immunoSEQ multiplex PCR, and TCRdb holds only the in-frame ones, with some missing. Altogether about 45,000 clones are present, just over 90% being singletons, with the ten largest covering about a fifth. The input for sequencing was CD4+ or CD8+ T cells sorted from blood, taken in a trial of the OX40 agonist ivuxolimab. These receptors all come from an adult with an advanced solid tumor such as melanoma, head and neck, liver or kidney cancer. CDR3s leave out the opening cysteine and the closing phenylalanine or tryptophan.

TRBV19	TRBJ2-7	ASSLGQSYEQY
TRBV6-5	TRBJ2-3	ASPRGTDTQY
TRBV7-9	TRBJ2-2	ASSLRDALGGELF
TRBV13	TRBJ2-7	ASSLRQGAGEQY
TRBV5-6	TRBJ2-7	ASRRGGDVYEQY
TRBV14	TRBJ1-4	ASSQDRTKLF
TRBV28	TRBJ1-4	ASSRGEEKLF
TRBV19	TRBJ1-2	ATSHGQNYGYT
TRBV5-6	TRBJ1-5	ASSLTVSGNQPQH
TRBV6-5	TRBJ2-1	ASSYSRLAGGSEQF
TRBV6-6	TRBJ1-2	ASSPGQAIGYT
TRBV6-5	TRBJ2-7	ASSVVGTVSYEQY
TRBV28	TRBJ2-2	ASSFAGSWPGELF
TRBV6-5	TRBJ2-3	ASSFELGGSTDTQY
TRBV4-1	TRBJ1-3	ASTLTPGFSGNTIY
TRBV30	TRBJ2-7	AWSVGRYYEQY
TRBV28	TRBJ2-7	ASSPGAIEQY
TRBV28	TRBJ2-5	ASSYSETGIGTSVRETQY
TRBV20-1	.	SATGVYEQY
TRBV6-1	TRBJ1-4	ASSEWIGRRDEKLF
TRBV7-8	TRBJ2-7	ASRGRASYEQY
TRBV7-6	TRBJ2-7	ASSAGSYEQY
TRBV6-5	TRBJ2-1	ASSYSIYNEQF
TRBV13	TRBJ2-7	ASSLDRGFTYEQY
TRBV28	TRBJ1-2	ASRDRGYGYT
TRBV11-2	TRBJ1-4	ASSLRDSSNEKLF
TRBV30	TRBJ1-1	AWGTGDWAVNTEAF
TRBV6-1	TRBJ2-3	ASSDQSASTDTQY
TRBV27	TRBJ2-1	ASSLDPEAGISYNEQF
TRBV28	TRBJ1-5	ASSLSWGNQPQH
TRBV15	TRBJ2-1	ATSSRTGFNEQF
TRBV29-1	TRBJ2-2	SVDLATGELF
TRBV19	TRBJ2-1	ASSTSGNIYNEQF
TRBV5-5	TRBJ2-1	ASSLSGNEQF
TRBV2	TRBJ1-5	ASSGLASNQPQH
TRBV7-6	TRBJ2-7	ASRPGTGTSEQY
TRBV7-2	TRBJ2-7	ASTFAGVEQY
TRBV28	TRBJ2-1	ASSLMANSYNEQF
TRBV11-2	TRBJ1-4	ASSLETSGEKLF
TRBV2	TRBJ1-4	ASSVDRDREVIPNEKLF
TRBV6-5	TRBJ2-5	ASSYEGPKTQY
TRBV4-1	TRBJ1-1	ASSQDLNTEAF
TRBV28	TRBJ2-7	ASSPSGLGAIEQY
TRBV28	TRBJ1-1	ASSLPPPQNTEAF
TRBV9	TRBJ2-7	ASSVRDYYEQY
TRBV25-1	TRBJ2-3	ASGGGPSDYTDTQY
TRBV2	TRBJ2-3	ASSASLRDRVTDTQY
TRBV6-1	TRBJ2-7	ASSEEHSYEQY
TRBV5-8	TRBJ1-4	ASSFGQVNEKLF
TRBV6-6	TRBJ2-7	ASVRGVDEQY
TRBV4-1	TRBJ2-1	ASSPSGLAGVHEQF
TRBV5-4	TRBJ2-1	ASSLTGETDEQF
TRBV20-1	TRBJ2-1	SARGGYEQF
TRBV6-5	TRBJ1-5	ASSVRGSNQPQH
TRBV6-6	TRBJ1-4	ASSLTGVREKLF